The 30 T cell receptor beta chains reported below all come from one sample, sequenced in a study of shared clonotypes between healthy human individuals. Positively selected for CCR7, the CD45RO-negative cells used as naive CD8 cells excluded terminally differentiated effector memory CD45RA+ cells. Sequencing used immunoSEQ multiplex PCR; TCRdb keeps in-frame clones, though not all of them. The sample carries about 2.1 million clones, under 95% recorded once. Specimen: naive CD8+ T cells from PBMCs. Receptor source: a man aged 18-30 years in good health. Some clones in this sample may be carry-over from other donors' samples.

Only a few counts were recorded for this clone. Other DNA sequences in this sample translate to the same CDR3. This rearrangement joins TRBV10-1 to TRBJ2-7, with D tentatively TRBD2 (6 bases). V was pared by 3 bases and J by 6 bases, with 6 bases between. The CDR3 is made up of 11 amino acids. Per the germline V gene, CDR1 is WNHNN and CDR2 is SYGVQD (reference sequence). The CDR3 protein is CASSDGGEQYF. CDR3 nucleotide sequence: TGCGCCAGCAGTGACGGGGGCGAGCAGTACTTC.

V is TRBV4-3 and J is TRBJ1-4; D is possibly TRBD1 (6 bases). The CDR3 runs 16 residues. CDR1 is LGHNA, CDR2 YSLEER, per germline. V was clipped by 0 bases and J by 7 bases, with 15 bases between them. This CDR3 is CASSQDLGGQSEKLFF. CDR3 coding DNA: TGCGCCAGCAGCCAAGATCTCGGGGGGCAGAGTGAAAAACTGTTTTTT.

This clone has a handful of counts. Additional DNA sequences in this sample encode the identical CDR3. The V and J genes are TRBV27 and TRBJ1-5; 9 bases are shared with TRBD1. This CDR3 contains 14 residues. V was pared by 4 bases and J by 7 bases, with 5 bases of the junction left unmatched. Germline loops: CDR1 MNHEY, CDR2 SMNVEV (reference sequence). The DNA for the CDR3 is TGTGCCAGCAGTTATGGGACAGGGAACCAGCCCCAGCATTTT. Translating it yields CASSYGTGNQPQHF.

The chain carries TRBV19 and TRBJ2-1, with a possible D match to TRBD2 (5 bases). The ends were cut back, 1 base at V and 9 bases at J, with 10 bases in the middle. Germline V gene lookup returns CDR1 LNHDA and CDR2 SQIVND (reference sequence). The CDR3 has 13 amino acids. CDR3 residues: CASSIAEGGEQFF. Written as DNA, the CDR3 is TGTGCCAGTAGTATAGCAGAGGGTGGTGAGCAGTTCTTC. The variable domain in full, completed from reference TRBV19 and TRBJ2-1, reads DGGITQSPKYLFRKEGQNVTLSCEQNLNHDAMYWYRQDPGQGLRLIYYSQIVNDFQKGDIAEGYSVSREKKESFPLTVTSAQKNPTAFYLCASSIAEGGEQFFGPGTRLTVL.

The chain links TRBV2 to TRBJ2-3; D gene uncertain. Germline V gene sequence: CDR1 SNHLY, CDR2 FYNNEI. The V end was cut by 2 bases, the J end by 5 bases, with 14 bases between. There are 15 residues in the CDR3. The CDR3: CASSEFVTRRDTQYF. The CDR3 DNA is TGTGCCAGCAGTGAATTTGTGACTCGAAGAGATACGCAGTATTTT.

This clone was counted between two and nine times. The V call is TRBV5-1, the J call TRBJ2-7, with D possibly being TRBD1 or TRBD2 (5 bases each). Germline-derived CDR1 and CDR2 are SGHRS and YFSETQ. V lost 2 bases and J lost 5, with 8 bases in between. This CDR3 has 12 residues. The CDR3 DNA follows: TGCGCCAGCAGCTTCGGGACGGACGAGCAGTACTTC. Translation gives CASSFGTDEQYF.

The gene calls are TRBV27 and TRBJ2-2; D might be TRBD1 (6 bases). The V gene lost 5 bases and the J gene lost 1 base, with 14 bases spanning the gap. The CDR3 is 16 residues long. The germline CDR1 and CDR2 sequences are MNHEY and SMNVEV (reference sequence). This CDR3 reads CASSPRGQKNTGELFF. Written as DNA, the CDR3 is TGTGCCAGCAGTCCACGTGGACAGAAGAACACCGGGGAGCTGTTTTTT.

This chain joins TRBV5-4 and TRBJ1-2; a possible D gene is TRBD1 (5 bases). The CDR3 totals 15 residues. Trimming pared 5 bases from V and 4 bases from J, leaving 18 bases between. Germline loops: CDR1 SGHNT, CDR2 YYREEE (reference sequence). The CDR3 sequence: CASRSWGEGIYGYTF. Here the CDR3 DNA reads TGTGCCAGCAGATCGTGGGGGGAGGGAATCTATGGCTACACCTTC. The whole variable domain, remainder taken from reference TRBV5-4 and TRBJ1-2, is ETGVTQSPTHLIKTRGQQVTLRCSSQSGHNTVSWYQQALGQGPQFIFQYYREEENGRGNFPPRFSGLQFPNYSSELNVNALELDDSALYLCASRSWGEGIYGYTFGSGTRLTVV.

This chain joins TRBV28 and TRBJ2-7, with 7 bases aligning to TRBD1. The CDR3 extends over 17 amino acids. V dropped 1 base and J dropped 3; count of bases not matched to a gene: 12. The germline V gene has CDR1 MDHEN and CDR2 SYDVKM. The CDR3, as DNA: TGTGCCAGCAGTTTATCGAGTGGGGTAACAGGGGTCTACGAGCAGTACTTC. Translating gives CASSLSSGVTGVYEQYF.

This sequence joins TRBV7-9 and TRBJ2-7, with D possibly called TRBD1 or TRBD2 (5 bases each). The CDR3 covers 15 residues. Between the trimmed V and J ends, which lost 4 bases and 2 bases, there was a span of 15 bases. From germline, CDR1 is SEHNR and CDR2 FQNEAQ (reference sequence). The CDR3 nucleotides read TGTGCCAGCAGCTCCGTGGGGGACGGAGCCTACGAGCAGTACTTC. This codes for CASSSVGDGAYEQYF.

J is TRBJ1-1 and V is TRBV7-9; D perhaps matches TRBD1 (5 bases). With 3 bases removed from V and 1 base from J, the gap between germline ends came to 9 bases. The CDR3 runs 14 residues. Germline V CDR1 and CDR2: SEHNR, FQNEAQ (reference sequence). CDR3 amino acids: CASSFPTGNTEAFF. CDR3 bases: TGTGCCAGCAGCTTCCCCACAGGGAACACTGAAGCTTTCTTT.

A remark on this clone: One junction end does not reproduce the germline sequence, and a read error may be involved. J is TRBJ1-4 and V is TRBV27; a possible D gene is TRBD1 (6 bases). Germline V gives CDR1 MNHEY, CDR2 SMNVEV (reference sequence). This CDR3 has 14 amino acids. For the CDR3, the DNA is TGTGCCAGCAGCTTATACAGGGACGATGAAAAACTGTTTTTT. This encodes CASSLYRDDEKLFF. The variable domain in full, completed from reference TRBV27 and TRBJ1-4, reads EAQVTQNPRYLITVTGKKLTVTCSQNMNHEYMSWYRQDPGLGLRQIYYSMNVEVTDKGDVPEGYKVSRKEKRNFPLILESPSPNQTSLYFCASSLYRDDEKLFFGSGTQLSVL.

V gene TRBV28 combines with J gene TRBJ1-2, with a tentative D call TRBD1 (5 bases). Germline assignment: CDR1 MDHEN and CDR2 SYDVKM. The CDR3 has 13 amino acids. V was clipped by 4 bases and J by 6 bases, with 12 bases between them. CDR3 sequence (DNA): TGTGCCAGCAGTTCTCCAGGGCTCCATGGCTACACCTTC. This sequence encodes CASSSPGLHGYTF.

The chain joins TRBV5-4 to TRBJ2-7; tentatively, D is TRBD2 (6 bases). This CDR3 has 15 amino acids. CDR1 and CDR2 from the germline V gene are SGHNT and YYREEE (reference sequence). Trimming pared 2 bases from V and 3 bases from J, leaving 15 bases between. CDR3 region: CASSFPGEAGYEQYF. The CDR3 nucleotides are TGTGCCAGCAGCTTCCCGGGAGAAGCTGGCTACGAGCAGTACTTC.

J is TRBJ2-5 and V is TRBV9, with D perhaps matching TRBD1 (5 bases). The germline CDR1 and CDR2 sequences are SGDLS and YYNGEE. V was pared by 0 bases and J by 4 bases, with 13 bases between. The CDR3 totals 15 residues. The CDR3 DNA reads TGTGCCAGCAGCGTAGTAGGGGCCGACGGAGAGACCCAGTACTTC. Residues: CASSVVGADGETQYF.

The chain carries TRBV7-6 and TRBJ2-1, with TRBD2 matching over 7 bases. J lost 10 bases, V lost 8 bases, and 11 bases had no gene match. The CDR3 is 13 amino acids. Germline V gene lookup returns CDR1 SGHVS and CDR2 FNYEAQ. The CDR3 DNA reads TGTGCCAGCGTCCCTCTCAGCGGGGAAGAGCAGTTCTTC. Residues: CASVPLSGEEQFF.

The rearrangement links TRBV19 to TRBJ1-2; tentative D call: TRBD1 (6 bases). The V gene's germline CDR1 is LNHDA and CDR2 SQIVND (reference sequence). The CDR3 spans 12 residues. V lost 5 bases, J lost 8 bases, and 12 bases lay in between. This chain's CDR3 is CASSDRDKGYTF. The CDR3 nucleotides are TGTGCCAGTAGTGACCGGGACAAGGGCTACACCTTC.

The V and J genes are TRBV28 and TRBJ2-7; TRBD2 matches 8 bases. The CDR3 sequence is 14 residues long. J was trimmed by 3 bases and V by 5 bases; bases with no gene match: 6. The germline gives CDR1 MDHEN, CDR2 SYDVKM. The CDR3 is CASSEGLEGYEQYF. The CDR3 region has the DNA TGTGCCAGCAGTGAGGGACTAGAGGGCTACGAGCAGTACTTC.

This clone was seen only a few times. Other DNA sequences in the sample encode the same CDR3. This chain connects TRBV4-1 to TRBJ2-7; possibly TRBD1 for D (5 bases). The CDR3 has 13 residues. Germline assignment: CDR1 MGHRA and CDR2 YSYEKL. V lost 1 base, J lost 3 bases, and 7 bases lay in between. This CDR3 reads CASSQVQGYEQYF. The CDR3 DNA follows: TGCGCCAGCAGCCAAGTTCAGGGCTACGAGCAGTACTTC.

This rearrangement joins TRBV9 to TRBJ2-2; D gene uncertain. The V end lost 1 base, the J end lost 8 bases, and 9 bases lay between the germline ends. CDR3 size: 13 residues. The germline CDR1 and CDR2 sequences are SGDLS and YYNGEE. In nucleotides, the CDR3 is TGTGCCAGCAGCGTAACCCCCCGGGGGGAGCTGTTTTTT. Translation: CASSVTPRGELFF.

This clone was picked up one time. V and J are TRBV2 and TRBJ2-3; possible D gene TRBD2, 6 bases. V was shortened by 6 bases and J by 3 bases, with 19 bases between the two germline ends. Germline CDR1 and CDR2: SNHLY and FYNNEI. CDR3 length: 16 residues. Here the CDR3 reads CASRPFSGSTTDTQYF. The DNA for the CDR3 is TGTGCCAGCAGGCCGTTTTCCGGGAGTACAACAGATACGCAGTATTTT. The full variable domain, completed using reference TRBV2 and TRBJ2-3, is EPEVTQTPSHQVTQMGQEVILRCVPISNHLYFYWYRQILGQKVEFLVSFYNNEISEKSEIFDDQFSVERPDGSNFTLKIRSTKLEDSAMYFCASRPFSGSTTDTQYFGPGTRLTVL.

This chain uses TRBV7-9 with TRBJ2-1, with TRBD2 matching 11 bases. The CDR3 loop spans 18 amino acids. CDR1 is SEHNR, CDR2 FQNEAQ, per germline (reference sequence). The V segment lost 5 bases and the J segment 0 bases; nucleotides outside the gene matches: 9. Here the CDR3 reads CASSRRGLAEISYNEQFF. The CDR3 nucleotides are TGTGCCAGCAGCCGGCGGGGACTAGCGGAGATCTCCTACAATGAGCAGTTCTTC.

This sequence joins TRBV15 and TRBJ2-1, with D possibly being TRBD1 (6 bases). The CDR3 totals 15 residues. The germline V gene encodes CDR1 LNHNV and CDR2 YYDKDF (reference sequence). Trimming took 3 bases from V and 0 from J, leaving 9 bases between them. The chain's CDR3 is CATSSDRSSYNEQFF. The CDR3, as DNA: TGTGCCACCAGCAGCGACAGGAGCTCCTACAATGAGCAGTTCTTC.

The V call is TRBV7-6, the J call TRBJ2-2; 9 nucleotides align to TRBD2. The V and J ends lost 3 bases and 6 bases, in that order; junction bases with no gene match: 8. This CDR3 spans 16 amino acids. CDR1 is SGHVS, CDR2 FNYEAQ, per germline. The CDR3 reads CASSFGTSYISGELFF. CDR3 nucleotide sequence: TGTGCCAGCAGCTTTGGGACTAGCTATATCTCCGGGGAGCTGTTTTTT.

CDR3 in amino acids: CASSGGLAGGWNEQFF. CDR3 DNA sequence: TGTGCCAGCAGCGGGGGACTAGCGGGAGGTTGGAATGAGCAGTTCTTC. The gene calls are TRBV11-2 and TRBJ2-1; 15 bases align to TRBD2. CDR1 and CDR2 from the germline V gene are SGHAT and FQNNGV. The CDR3 spans 16 residues. With 5 bases clipped from V and 7 bases from J, the junction kept 6 bases outside the gene matches.

The chain is built from TRBV11-2 and TRBJ2-2, with D possibly TRBD1 on 6 matching bases. This CDR3 spans 16 amino acids. The V gene lost 5 bases and the J gene lost 6 bases, with 19 bases spanning the gap. The germline V gene has CDR1 SGHAT and CDR2 FQNNGV. CDR3 bases: TGTGCCAGCAGCACGAGATACAGGGTGGGGCCCGGGGAGCTGTTTTTT. It specifies CASSTRYRVGPGELFF.

This clone was seen a handful of times. This chain uses TRBV29-1 with TRBJ1-2; possibly TRBD1 for D (5 bases). Germline CDR1 is SQVTM and CDR2 is ANQGSEA. The CDR3 length is 15 residues. Trimming took 7 bases from V and 1 from J, leaving 19 bases between them. CDR3 in amino acids: CSAGPVGTDNYGYTF. The CDR3 bases are TGCAGCGCGGGACCGGTTGGTACCGATAACTATGGCTACACCTTC.

V usage is TRBV27 and J usage is TRBJ1-1; D might be TRBD1 (6 bases). The CDR3 length is 11 residues. Germline V gene sequence: CDR1 MNHEY, CDR2 SMNVEV (reference sequence). V lost 7 bases and J 5 bases, leaving 8 bases between the germline ends. CDR3 bases: TGTGCCAGCAACACAGGGACTGAAGCTTTCTTT. Translating it yields CASNTGTEAFF.

The chain has TRBV1 and TRBJ2-7; TRBD2 is taken as the D call from the table, unchecked against the DNA. TRBV1 is a documented pseudogene. The CDR3 totals 17 residues. CDR3: CTSPAISPSGGTYEQYF. The CDR3, as DNA: TGCACCAGCCCCGCCATCTCCCCTAGCGGTGGGACCTACGAGCAGTACTTC.

Note on this clone: At the DNA level, this CDR3 is encoded by other sequences in the same sample as well. The rearrangement links TRBV7-9 to TRBJ2-7; D not resolved. There are 12 residues in the CDR3. Trimming took off 5 bases at V and 4 bases at J, with 9 bases between the two ends. Germline CDR1 SEHNR, CDR2 FQNEAQ (reference sequence). Written as DNA, the CDR3 is TGTGCCAGCAGCACGGGTACTTACGAGCAGTACTTC. It translates to CASSTGTYEQYF.